This section outlines one T cell receptor (beta chain) sequence together with its context. This sample is part of a study of cytomegalovirus exposure and HLA in healthy donors. 13 Jbeta primers and 60 Vbeta primers were used for the PCR. TCRdb's copy holds only in-frame clones and misses some; the assay was immunoSEQ multiplex PCR. This sample has roughly 140,000 clones, with around three fifths found just once. Per the germline V gene, CDR1 is MNHEY and CDR2 is SVGAGI. Deletions cut 4 bases from V and 0 bases from J, with 12 bases between. This CDR3 is 15 amino acids long. The gene calls are TRBV6-5 and TRBJ1-1; weak D call: TRBD1 (6 bases). This receptor was taken from a woman aged 25 to 39 in good health and CMV-seropositive. The sequenced sample consisted of PBMCs. CDR3: CASSSDSSMNTEAFF. CDR3 sequence (DNA): TGTGCCAGCAGTTCGGACAGTTCCATGAACACTGAAGCTTTCTTT.